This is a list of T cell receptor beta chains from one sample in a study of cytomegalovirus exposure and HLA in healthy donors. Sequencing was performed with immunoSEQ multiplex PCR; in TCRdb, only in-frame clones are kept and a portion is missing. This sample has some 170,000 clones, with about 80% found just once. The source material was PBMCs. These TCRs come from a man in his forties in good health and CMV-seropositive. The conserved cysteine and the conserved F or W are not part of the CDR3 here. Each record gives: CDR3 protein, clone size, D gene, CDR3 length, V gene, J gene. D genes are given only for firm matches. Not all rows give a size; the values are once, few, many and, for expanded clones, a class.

ASSLARNTGELF	few	-	12	TRBV7-2	TRBJ2-2
AISESITSGLYEQF	-	TRBD2	14	TRBV10-3	TRBJ2-1
ASSLSAGIVNYGYT	-	-	14	TRBV27	TRBJ1-2
ATSRDRRLDLGEQY	-	-	14	TRBV15	TRBJ2-7
ASSVGAGGPGDTQY	-	TRBD2	14	TRBV9	TRBJ2-3
ASRTGQYEQY	-	TRBD1	10	TRBV19	-
ASSLGAYGYT	-	-	10	TRBV5-4	TRBJ1-2
SVFPGGLGEKLF	-	TRBD1	12	TRBV29-1	TRBJ1-4
AWSPDSGFGSGANVLT	-	-	16	TRBV30	TRBJ2-6
ASSRGTLQETQY	-	-	12	TRBV5-1	TRBJ2-5